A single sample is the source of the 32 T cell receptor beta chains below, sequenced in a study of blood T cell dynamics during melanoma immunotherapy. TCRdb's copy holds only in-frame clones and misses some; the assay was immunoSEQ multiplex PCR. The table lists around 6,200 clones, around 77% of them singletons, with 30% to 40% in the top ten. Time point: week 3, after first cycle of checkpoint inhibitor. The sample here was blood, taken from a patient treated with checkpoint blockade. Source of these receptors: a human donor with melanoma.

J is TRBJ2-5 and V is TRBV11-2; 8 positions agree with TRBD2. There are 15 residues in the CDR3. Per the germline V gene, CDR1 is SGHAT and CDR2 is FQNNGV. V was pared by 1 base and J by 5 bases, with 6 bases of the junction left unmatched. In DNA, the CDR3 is TGTGCCAGCAGCTTAGGGCGGGGGGCCCGGGAGACCCAGTACTTC. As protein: CASSLGRGARETQYF.

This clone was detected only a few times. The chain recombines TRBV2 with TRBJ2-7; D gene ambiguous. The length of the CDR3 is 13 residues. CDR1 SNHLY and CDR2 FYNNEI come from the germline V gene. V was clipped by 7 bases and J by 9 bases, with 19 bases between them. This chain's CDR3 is CASIGERTTVQYF. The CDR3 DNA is TGTGCCAGCATAGGAGAGAGAACTACGGTGCAGTACTTC.

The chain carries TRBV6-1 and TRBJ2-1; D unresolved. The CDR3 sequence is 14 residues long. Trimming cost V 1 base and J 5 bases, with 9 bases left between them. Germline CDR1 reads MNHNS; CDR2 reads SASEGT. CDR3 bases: TGTGCCAGCAGTGAAGGGTTCTCGAACAATGAGCAGTTCTTC. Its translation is CASSEGFSNNEQFF.

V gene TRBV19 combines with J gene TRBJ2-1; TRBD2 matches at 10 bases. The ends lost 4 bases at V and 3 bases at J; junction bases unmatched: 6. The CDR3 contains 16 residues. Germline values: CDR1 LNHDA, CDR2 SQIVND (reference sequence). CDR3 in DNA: TGTGCCAGTAGTACGAGAAGCGGGGGGGGCTACAATGAGCAGTTCTTC. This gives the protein CASSTRSGGGYNEQFF.

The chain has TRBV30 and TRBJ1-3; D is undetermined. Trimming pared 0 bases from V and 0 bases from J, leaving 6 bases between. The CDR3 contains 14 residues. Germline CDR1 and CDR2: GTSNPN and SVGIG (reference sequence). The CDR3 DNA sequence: TGTGCCTGGAGTGTAGCAGGCTCTGGAAACACCATATATTTT. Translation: CAWSVAGSGNTIYF.

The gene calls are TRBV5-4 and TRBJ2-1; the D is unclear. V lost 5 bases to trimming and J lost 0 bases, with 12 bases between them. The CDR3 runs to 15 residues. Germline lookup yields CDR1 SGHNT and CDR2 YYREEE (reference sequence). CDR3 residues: CASRPASSSYNEQFF. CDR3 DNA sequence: TGTGCCAGCAGGCCAGCCTCGAGCTCCTACAATGAGCAGTTCTTC.

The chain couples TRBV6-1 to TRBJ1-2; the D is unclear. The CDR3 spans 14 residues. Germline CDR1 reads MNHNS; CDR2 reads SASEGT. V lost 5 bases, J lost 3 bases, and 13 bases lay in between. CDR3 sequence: CASSPSEVYYGYTF. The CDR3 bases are TGTGCCAGCAGTCCCTCTGAAGTGTACTATGGCTACACCTTC.

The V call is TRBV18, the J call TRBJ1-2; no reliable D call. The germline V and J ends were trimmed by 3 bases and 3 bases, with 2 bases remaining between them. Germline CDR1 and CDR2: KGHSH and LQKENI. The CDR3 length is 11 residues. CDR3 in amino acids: CASSPDYGYTF. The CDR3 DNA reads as TGTGCCAGCTCACCCGACTATGGCTACACCTTC.

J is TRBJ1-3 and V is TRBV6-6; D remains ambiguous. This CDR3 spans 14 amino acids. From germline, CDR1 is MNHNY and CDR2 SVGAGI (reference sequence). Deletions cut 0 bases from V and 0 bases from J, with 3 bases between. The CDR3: CASSYSGSGNTIYF. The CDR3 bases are TGTGCCAGCAGTTACTCAGGCTCTGGAAACACCATATATTTT.

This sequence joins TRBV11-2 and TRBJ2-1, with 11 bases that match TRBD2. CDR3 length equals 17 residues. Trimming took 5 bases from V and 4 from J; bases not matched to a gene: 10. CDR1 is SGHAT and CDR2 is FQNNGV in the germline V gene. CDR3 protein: CASSPLPGTSGYNEQFF. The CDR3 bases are TGTGCCAGCAGCCCGCTGCCGGGGACTAGCGGATACAATGAGCAGTTCTTC.

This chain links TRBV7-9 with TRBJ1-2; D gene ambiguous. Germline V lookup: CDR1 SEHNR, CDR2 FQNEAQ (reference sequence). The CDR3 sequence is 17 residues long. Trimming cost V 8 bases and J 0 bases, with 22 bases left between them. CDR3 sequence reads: CASSRRGILSANYGYTF. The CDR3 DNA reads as TGTGCCAGCTCCCGTCGTGGGATCTTGAGCGCTAACTATGGCTACACCTTC.

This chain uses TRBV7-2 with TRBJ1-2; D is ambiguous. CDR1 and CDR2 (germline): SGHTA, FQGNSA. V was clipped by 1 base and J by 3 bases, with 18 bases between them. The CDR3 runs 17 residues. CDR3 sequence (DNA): TGTGCCAGCAGCTTAGAGGCCCTTAGGGTATGGGACTATGGCTACACCTTC. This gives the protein CASSLEALRVWDYGYTF.

The DNA for the CDR3 is TGTGCCAGCAGTGAAAGAGCGGAGGGAGGGGGCACAGATACGCAGTATTTT. Its translation is CASSERAEGGGTDTQYF. The chain combines TRBV6-1 with TRBJ2-3, with 7 positions matching TRBD2. CDR1 and CDR2 from the germline V gene are MNHNS and SASEGT. This CDR3 contains 17 residues. With 2 bases clipped from V and 1 base from J, the junction kept 9 bases outside the gene matches.

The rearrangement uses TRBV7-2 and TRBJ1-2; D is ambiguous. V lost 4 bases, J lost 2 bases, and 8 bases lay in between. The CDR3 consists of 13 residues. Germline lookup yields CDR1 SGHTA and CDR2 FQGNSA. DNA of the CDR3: TGTGCCAGCAGCTATCGACGGAACTATGGCTACACCTTC. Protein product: CASSYRRNYGYTF.

The CDR3 sequence is CASAREEGGQPQHF. CDR3 DNA sequence: TGTGCCAGCGCCAGGGAAGAGGGAGGTCAGCCCCAGCATTTT. The chain combines TRBV6-6 with TRBJ1-5, with TRBD1 as a possible D gene (5 bases). Germline V gene lookup returns CDR1 MNHNY and CDR2 SVGAGI (reference sequence). V was clipped by 8 bases and J by 6 bases, with 17 bases between them. This CDR3 region has 14 residues.

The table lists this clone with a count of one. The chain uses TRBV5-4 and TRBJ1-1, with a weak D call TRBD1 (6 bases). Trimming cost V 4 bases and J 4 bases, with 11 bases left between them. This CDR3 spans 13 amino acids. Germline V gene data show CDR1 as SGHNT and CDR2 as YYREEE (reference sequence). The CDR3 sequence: CASSIGQFTEAFF. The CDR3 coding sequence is TGTGCCAGCAGCATCGGACAGTTCACTGAAGCTTTCTTT.

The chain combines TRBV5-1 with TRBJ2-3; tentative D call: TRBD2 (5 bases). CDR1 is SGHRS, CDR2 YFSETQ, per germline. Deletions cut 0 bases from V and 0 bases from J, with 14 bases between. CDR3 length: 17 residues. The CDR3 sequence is CASSLVRASPSTDTQYF. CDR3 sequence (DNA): TGCGCCAGCAGCTTGGTGAGGGCTAGTCCAAGCACAGATACGCAGTATTTT.

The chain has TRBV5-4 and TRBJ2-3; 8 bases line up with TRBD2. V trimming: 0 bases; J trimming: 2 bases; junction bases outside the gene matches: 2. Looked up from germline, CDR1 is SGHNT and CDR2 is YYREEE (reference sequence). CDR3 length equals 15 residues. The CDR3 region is CASSLVAGHTDTQYF. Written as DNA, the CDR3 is TGTGCCAGCAGCTTGGTAGCGGGACACACAGATACGCAGTATTTT.

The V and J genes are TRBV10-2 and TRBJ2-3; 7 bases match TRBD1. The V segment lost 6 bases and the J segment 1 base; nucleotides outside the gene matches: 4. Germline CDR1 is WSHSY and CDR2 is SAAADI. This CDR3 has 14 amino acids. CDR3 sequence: CASRRGLGTDTQYF. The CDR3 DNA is TGCGCCAGCAGAAGGGGGCTTGGCACAGATACGCAGTATTTT.

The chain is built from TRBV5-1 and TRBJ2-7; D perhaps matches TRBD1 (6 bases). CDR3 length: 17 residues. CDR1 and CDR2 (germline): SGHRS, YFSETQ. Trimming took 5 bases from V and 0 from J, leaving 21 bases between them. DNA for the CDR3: TGCGCCAGCAGACCTACCCCGGGACAAACATTCTCCTACGAGCAGTACTTC. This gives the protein CASRPTPGQTFSYEQYF.

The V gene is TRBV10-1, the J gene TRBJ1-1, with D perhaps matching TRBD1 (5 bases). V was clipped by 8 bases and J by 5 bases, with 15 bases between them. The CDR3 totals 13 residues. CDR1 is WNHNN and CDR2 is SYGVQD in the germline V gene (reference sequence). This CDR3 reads CASSKGTGTEAFF. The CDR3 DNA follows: TGCGCCAGCTCCAAGGGGACGGGGACTGAAGCTTTCTTT.

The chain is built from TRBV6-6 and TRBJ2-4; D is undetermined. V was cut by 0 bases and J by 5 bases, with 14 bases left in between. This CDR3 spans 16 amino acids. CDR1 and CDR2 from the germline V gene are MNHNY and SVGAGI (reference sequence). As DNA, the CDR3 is TGTGCCAGCAGTTACTCAGACCAGAATAATCAAAACATTCAGTACTTC. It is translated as CASSYSDQNNQNIQYF.

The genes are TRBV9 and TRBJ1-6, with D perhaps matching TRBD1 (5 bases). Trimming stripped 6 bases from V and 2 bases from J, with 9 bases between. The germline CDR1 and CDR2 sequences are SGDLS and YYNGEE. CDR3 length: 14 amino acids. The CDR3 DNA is TGTGCCAGCACCCAGGGTACCTATAATTCACCCCTCCACTTT. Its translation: CASTQGTYNSPLHF. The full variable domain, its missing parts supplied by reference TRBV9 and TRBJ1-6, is DSGVTQTPKHLITATGQRVTLRCSPRSGDLSVYWYQQSLDQGLQFLIQYYNGEERAKGNILERFSAQQFPDLHSELNLSSLELGDSALYFCASTQGTYNSPLHFGNGTRLTVT.

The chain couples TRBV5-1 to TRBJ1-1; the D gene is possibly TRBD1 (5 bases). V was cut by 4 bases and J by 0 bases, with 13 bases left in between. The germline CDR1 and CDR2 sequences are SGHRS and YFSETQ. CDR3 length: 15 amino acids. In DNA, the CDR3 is TGCGCCAGCAGCCTTACCACAGGAATGAACACTGAAGCTTTCTTT. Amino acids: CASSLTTGMNTEAFF.

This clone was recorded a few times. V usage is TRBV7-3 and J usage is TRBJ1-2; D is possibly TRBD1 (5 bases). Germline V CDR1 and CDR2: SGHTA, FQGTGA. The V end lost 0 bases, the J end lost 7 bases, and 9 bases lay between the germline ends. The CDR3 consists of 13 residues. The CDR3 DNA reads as TGTGCCAGCAGCTTAACTCTCGGGGCTGGCTACACCTTC. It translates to CASSLTLGAGYTF.

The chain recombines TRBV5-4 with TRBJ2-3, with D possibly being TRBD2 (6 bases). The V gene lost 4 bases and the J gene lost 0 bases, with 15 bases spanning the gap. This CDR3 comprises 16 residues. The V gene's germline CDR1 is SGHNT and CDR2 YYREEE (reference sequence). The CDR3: CASSASMRGSTDTQYF. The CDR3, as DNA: TGTGCCAGCAGCGCTTCTATGCGGGGCAGCACAGATACGCAGTATTTT.

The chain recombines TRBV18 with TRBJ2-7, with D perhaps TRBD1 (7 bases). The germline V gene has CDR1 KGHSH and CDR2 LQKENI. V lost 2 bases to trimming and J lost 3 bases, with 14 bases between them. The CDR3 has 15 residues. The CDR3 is CASSPGGTEFYEQYF. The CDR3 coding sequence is TGTGCCAGCTCACCAGGGGGGACAGAATTCTACGAGCAGTACTTC.

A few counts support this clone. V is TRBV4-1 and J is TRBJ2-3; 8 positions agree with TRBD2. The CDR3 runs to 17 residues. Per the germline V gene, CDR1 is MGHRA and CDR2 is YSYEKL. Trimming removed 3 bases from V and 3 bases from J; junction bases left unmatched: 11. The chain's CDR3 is CASSQGVSGSGTDTQYF. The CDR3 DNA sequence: TGCGCCAGCAGCCAGGGCGTCAGCGGGAGTGGAACAGATACGCAGTATTTT.

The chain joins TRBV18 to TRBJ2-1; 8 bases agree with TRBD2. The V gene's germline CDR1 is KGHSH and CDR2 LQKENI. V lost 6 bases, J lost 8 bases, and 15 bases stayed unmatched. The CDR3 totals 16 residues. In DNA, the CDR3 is TGTGCCAGCTCTCCCAGTGTTGGAGCGGGGGTCTATGAGCAGTTCTTC. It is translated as CASSPSVGAGVYEQFF.

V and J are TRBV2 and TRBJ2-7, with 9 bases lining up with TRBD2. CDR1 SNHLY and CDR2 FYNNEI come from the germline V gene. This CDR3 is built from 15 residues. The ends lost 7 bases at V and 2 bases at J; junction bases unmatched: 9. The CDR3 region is CASKPFSGGTYEQYF. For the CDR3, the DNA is TGTGCCAGCAAGCCGTTTAGCGGGGGAACCTACGAGCAGTACTTC.

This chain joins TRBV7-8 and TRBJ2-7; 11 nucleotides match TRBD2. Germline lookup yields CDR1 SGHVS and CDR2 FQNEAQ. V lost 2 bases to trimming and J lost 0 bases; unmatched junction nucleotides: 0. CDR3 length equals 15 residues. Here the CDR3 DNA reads TGTGCCAGCAGCTTAACTAGCGGGGGCTCCTACGAGCAGTACTTC. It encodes CASSLTSGGSYEQYF.

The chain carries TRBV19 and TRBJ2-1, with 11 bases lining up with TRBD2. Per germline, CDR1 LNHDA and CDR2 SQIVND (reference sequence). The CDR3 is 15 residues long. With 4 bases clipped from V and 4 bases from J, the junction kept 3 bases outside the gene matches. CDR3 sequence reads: CASSTGLAAYNEQFF. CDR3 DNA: TGTGCCAGTAGTACGGGACTAGCGGCTTACAATGAGCAGTTCTTC.